The clone carrying this TCR beta chain was seen many times. What it recognizes is unknown. Via MiXCR, TCRdb re-called the 5' RACE reads, giving one row per CDR3 protein. The sample lists approximately 220,000 distinct CDR3 sequences, approximately 6.8% occurring once. This record comes from a study of identical twins. The CDR3 loop spans 16 amino acids. Looked up from germline, CDR1 is SGHVS and CDR2 is FQNEAQ. Trimming cost V 1 base and J 4 bases, with 14 bases left between them. General observations from the study: Model-predicted out-of-frame TCR alpha sharing fell below observed values in monozygotic twins.

The sample also formed part of further work on yellow fever vaccine responses in identical twins.

This chain uses TRBV7-8 with TRBJ2-1; possible D gene TRBD1, 5 bases. Sequencing was done on a sample of CD8+ T cells sorted from blood. The sequence was obtained from a woman aged 18-29 years in good health. The CDR3 DNA reads TGTGCCAGCAGCTTAGTATCAGGGCATTCTTACAATGAGCAGTTCTTC. It codes for CASSLVSGHSYNEQFF. The full variable domain, rest sourced from reference TRBV7-8 and TRBJ2-1, is GAGVSQSPRYKVAKRGQDVALRCDPISGHVSLFWYQQALGQGPEFLTYFQNEAQLDKSGLPSDRFFAERPEGSVSTLKIQRTQQEDSAVYLCASSLVSGHSYNEQFFGPGTRLTVL.